This T cell receptor beta chain is from a study of T cell repertoires in cytomegalovirus infection. Whole-study context: Selected CMV epitopes included recently identified HLA-C-restricted ones as well as well-studied HLA-B-restricted ones. TCR beta signatures that were public indicated CMV infection and matching HLA type. The study's findings and limits: The study identified carriers of CMV plus the relevant HLA from cumulative public TCR beta family frequency. It was HLA-C-restricted CMV-specific TCR beta clonotypes that dominated the response ex vivo.

MiXCR was run by TCRdb on the reads, yielding one entry per CDR3 protein. The sample records approximately 730,000 distinct CDR3 sequences, 30% to 35% being singletons. This CDR3 comprises 17 residues. Trimming removed 0 bases from V and 1 base from J, with 13 bases in between. CDR1 and CDR2 from the germline V gene are MNHEY and SVGAGI. As concerns this clonotype: Its antigen is unidentified.

Sequenced here: cultured PBMCs, sampled from culture after CMV antigen stimulation. The source is a human donor in good health (CMV status not recorded). Some clones in this sample may be carry-over from other donors' samples. The rearrangement joins TRBV6-5 to TRBJ1-3, with D unresolved. In nucleotides, the CDR3 is TGTGCCAGCAGTTACTCGGTCCTTCGCAGATCTGGAAACACCATATATTTT. It is translated as CASSYSVLRRSGNTIYF.